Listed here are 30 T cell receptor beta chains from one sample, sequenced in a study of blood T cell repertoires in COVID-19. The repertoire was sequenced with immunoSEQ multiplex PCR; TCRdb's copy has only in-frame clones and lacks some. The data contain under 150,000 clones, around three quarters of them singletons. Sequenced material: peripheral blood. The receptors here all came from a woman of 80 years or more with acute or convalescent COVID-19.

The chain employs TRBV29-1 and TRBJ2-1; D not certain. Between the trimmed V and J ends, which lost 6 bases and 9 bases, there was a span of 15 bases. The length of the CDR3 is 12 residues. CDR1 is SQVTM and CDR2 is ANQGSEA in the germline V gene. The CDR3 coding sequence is TGCAGCGTAGCTAGTAGGTCTACTGAGCAGTTCTTC. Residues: CSVASRSTEQFF.

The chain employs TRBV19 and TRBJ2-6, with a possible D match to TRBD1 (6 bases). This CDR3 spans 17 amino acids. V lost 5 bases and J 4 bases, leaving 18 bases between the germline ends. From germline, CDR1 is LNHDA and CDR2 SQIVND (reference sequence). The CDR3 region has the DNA TGTGCCAGTAGTCAGATTGTGGGGGCAGGAGGGGCCAACGTCCTGACTTTC. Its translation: CASSQIVGAGGANVLTF. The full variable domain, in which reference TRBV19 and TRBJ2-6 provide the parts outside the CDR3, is DGGITQSPKYLFRKEGQNVTLSCEQNLNHDAMYWYRQDPGQGLRLIYYSQIVNDFQKGDIAEGYSVSREKKESFPLTVTSAQKNPTAFYLCASSQIVGAGGANVLTFGAGSRLTVL.

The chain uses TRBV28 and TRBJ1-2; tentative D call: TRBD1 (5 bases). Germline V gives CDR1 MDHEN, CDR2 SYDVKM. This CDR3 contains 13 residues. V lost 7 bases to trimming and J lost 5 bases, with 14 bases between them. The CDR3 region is CASTEQGIYGYTF. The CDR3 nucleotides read TGTGCCAGCACTGAGCAGGGTATTTATGGCTACACCTTC.

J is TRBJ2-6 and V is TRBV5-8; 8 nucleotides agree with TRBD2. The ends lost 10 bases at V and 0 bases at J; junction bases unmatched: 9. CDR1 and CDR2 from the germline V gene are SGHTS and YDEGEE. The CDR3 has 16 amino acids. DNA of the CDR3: TGTGCCGGCCGAGCGGGAGTCGTCTCTGGGGCCAACGTCCTGACTTTC. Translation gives CAGRAGVVSGANVLTF.

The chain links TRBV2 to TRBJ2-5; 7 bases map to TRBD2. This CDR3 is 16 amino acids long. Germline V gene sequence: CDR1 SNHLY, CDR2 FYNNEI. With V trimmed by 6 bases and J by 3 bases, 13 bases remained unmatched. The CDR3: CASSALRLGREETQYF. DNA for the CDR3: TGTGCCAGCAGCGCCCTCAGACTAGGGAGGGAAGAGACCCAGTACTTC.

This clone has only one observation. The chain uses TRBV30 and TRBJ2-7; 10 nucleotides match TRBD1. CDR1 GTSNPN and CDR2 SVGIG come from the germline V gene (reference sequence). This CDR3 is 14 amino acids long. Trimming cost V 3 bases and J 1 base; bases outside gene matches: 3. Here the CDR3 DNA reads TGTGCCTGGAGGACAGGGGGCAGTTCCTACGAGCAGTACTTC. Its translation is CAWRTGGSSYEQYF.

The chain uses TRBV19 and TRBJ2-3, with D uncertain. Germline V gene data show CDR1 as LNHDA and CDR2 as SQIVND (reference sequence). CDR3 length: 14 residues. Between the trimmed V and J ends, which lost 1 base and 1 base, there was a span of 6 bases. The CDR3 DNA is TGTGCCAGTAGTATAGGAGTGGGCACAGATACGCAGTATTTT. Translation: CASSIGVGTDTQYF.

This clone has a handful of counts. CDR3 region: CASSLRPGQGTHNEQFF. The CDR3 DNA reads as TGTGCCAGCAGCCTCCGCCCGGGACAGGGGACACACAATGAGCAGTTCTTC. This rearrangement joins TRBV7-9 to TRBJ2-1; TRBD1 agrees at 10 bases. The V gene's germline CDR1 is SEHNR and CDR2 FQNEAQ (reference sequence). Trimming took 5 bases from V and 5 from J; bases not matched to a gene: 12. The CDR3 covers 17 residues.

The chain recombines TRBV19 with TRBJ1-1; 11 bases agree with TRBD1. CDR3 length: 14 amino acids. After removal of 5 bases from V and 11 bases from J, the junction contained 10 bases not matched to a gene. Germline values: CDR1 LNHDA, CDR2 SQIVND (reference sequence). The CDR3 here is CASSPDRGRVLAFF. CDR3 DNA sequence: TGTGCCAGTAGTCCGGACAGGGGGCGAGTATTGGCTTTCTTT.

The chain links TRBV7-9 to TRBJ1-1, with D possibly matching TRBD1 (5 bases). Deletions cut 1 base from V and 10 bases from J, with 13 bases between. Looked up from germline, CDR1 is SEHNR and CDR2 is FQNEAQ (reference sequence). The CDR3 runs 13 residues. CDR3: CASSLVLEGVAFF. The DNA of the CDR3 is TGTGCCAGCAGCTTAGTCTTGGAAGGGGTAGCTTTCTTT. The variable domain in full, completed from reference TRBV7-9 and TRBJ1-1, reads DTGVSQNPRHKITKRGQNVTFRCDPISEHNRLYWYRQTLGQGPEFLTYFQNEAQLEKSRLLSDRFSAERPKGSFSTLEIQRTEQGDSAMYLCASSLVLEGVAFFGQGTRLTVV.

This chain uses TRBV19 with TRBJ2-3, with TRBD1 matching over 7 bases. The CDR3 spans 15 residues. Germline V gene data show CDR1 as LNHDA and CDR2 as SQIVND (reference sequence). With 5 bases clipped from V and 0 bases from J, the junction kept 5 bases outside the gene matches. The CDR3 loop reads CASSGTVQSTDTQYF. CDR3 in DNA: TGTGCCAGTAGTGGGACAGTACAAAGCACAGATACGCAGTATTTT.

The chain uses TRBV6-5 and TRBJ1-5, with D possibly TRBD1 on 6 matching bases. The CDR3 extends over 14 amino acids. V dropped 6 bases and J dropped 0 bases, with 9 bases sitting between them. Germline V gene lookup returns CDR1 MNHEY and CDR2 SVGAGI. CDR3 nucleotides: TGTGCCAGCAGAGGACAGATTAGCAATCAGCCCCAGCATTTT. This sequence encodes CASRGQISNQPQHF.

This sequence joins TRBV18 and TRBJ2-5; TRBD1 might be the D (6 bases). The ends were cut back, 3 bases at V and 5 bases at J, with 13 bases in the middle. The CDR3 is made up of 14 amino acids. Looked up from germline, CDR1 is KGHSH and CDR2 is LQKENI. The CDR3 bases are TGTGCCAGCTCACCCGTCCAGGGGTCCGAGACCCAGTACTTC. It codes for CASSPVQGSETQYF.

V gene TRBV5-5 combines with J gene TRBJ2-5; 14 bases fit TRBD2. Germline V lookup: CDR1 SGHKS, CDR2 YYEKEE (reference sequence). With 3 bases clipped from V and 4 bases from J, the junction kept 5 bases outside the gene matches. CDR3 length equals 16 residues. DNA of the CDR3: TGTGCCAGCAGCTGGGGACTAGCGGGAGCGGCAGAGACCCAGTACTTC. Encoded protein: CASSWGLAGAAETQYF.

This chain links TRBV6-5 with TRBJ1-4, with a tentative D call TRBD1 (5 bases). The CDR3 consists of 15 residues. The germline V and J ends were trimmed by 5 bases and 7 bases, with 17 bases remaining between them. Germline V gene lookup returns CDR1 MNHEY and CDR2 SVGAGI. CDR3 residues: CASSRLTLQGEKLFF. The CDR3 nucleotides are TGTGCCAGCAGTCGCCTCACACTCCAGGGTGAAAAACTGTTTTTT.

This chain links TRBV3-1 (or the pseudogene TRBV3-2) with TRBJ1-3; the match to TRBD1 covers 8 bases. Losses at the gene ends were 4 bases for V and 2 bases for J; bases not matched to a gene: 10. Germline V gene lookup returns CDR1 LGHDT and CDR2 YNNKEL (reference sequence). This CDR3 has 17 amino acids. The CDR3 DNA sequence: TGTGCCAGCAGCCTTAGGACAGGGATCGGCACTGGAAACACCATATATTTT. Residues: CASSLRTGIGTGNTIYF.

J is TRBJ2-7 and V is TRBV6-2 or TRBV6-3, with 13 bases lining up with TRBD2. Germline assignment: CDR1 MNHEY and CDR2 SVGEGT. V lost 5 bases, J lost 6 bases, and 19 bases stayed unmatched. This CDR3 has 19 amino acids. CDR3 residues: CASSLFGGAGTSGIGEQYF. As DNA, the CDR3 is TGTGCCAGCAGTCTCTTTGGGGGAGCCGGGACTAGCGGGATTGGCGAGCAGTACTTC.

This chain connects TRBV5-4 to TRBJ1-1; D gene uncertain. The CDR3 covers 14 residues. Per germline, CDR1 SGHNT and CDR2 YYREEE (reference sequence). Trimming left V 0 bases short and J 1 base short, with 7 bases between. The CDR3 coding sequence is TGTGCCAGCAGCTTGGGGGAGGGGAACACTGAAGCTTTCTTT. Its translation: CASSLGEGNTEAFF.

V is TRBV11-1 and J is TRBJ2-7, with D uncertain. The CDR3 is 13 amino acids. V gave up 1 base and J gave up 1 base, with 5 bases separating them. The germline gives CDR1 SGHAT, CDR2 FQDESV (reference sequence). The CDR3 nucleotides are TGTGCCAGCAGCTTAGGCGTATCCTACGAGCAGTACTTC. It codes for CASSLGVSYEQYF.

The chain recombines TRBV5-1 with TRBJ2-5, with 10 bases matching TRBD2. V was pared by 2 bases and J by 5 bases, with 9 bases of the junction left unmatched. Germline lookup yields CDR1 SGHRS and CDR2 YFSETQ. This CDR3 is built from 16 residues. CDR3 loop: CASSFSSGSFGETQYF. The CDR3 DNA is TGCGCCAGCAGCTTTTCTAGCGGGAGCTTTGGGGAGACCCAGTACTTC. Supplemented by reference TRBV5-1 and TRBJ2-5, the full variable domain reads KAGVTQTPRYLIKTRGQQVTLSCSPISGHRSVSWYQQTPGQGLQFLFEYFSETQRNKGNFPGRFSGRQFSNSRSEMNVSTLELGDSALYLCASSFSSGSFGETQYFGPGTRLLVL.

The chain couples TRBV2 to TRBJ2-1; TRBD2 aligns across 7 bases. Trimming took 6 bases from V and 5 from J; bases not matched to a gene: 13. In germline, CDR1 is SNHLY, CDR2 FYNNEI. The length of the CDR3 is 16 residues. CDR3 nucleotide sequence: TGTGCCAGCAGACGGGGGGTAAGTCACCCCGACAATGAGCAGTTCTTC. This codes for CASRRGVSHPDNEQFF.

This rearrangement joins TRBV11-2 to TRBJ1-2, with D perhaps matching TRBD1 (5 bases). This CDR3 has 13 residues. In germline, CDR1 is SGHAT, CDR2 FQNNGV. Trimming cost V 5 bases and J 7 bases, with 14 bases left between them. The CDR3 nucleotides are TGTGCCAGCAGCCGGGACTCCCCTCGTGGCTACACCTTC. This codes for CASSRDSPRGYTF.

CDR3 DNA: TGTGCCAGCAGCGTAGCGGGGGGGTTTGGAAACACCATATATTTT. Translation gives CASSVAGGFGNTIYF. This chain uses TRBV9 with TRBJ1-3; a weak D match, TRBD1 (5 bases). Germline-derived CDR1 and CDR2 are SGDLS and YYNGEE. V shed 0 bases and J shed 3 bases, with 10 bases lying between them. The CDR3 consists of 15 residues. Filled out from reference TRBV9 and TRBJ1-3, the complete variable domain reads DSGVTQTPKHLITATGQRVTLRCSPRSGDLSVYWYQQSLDQGLQFLIQYYNGEERAKGNILERFSAQQFPDLHSELNLSSLELGDSALYFCASSVAGGFGNTIYFGEGSWLTVV.

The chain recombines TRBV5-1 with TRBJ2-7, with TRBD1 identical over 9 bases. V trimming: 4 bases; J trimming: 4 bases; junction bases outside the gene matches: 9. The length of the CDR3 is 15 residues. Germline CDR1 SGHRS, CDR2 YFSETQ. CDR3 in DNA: TGCGCCAGCAGCCCACACGGGACAGGGTTGTACGAGCAGTACTTC. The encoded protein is CASSPHGTGLYEQYF.

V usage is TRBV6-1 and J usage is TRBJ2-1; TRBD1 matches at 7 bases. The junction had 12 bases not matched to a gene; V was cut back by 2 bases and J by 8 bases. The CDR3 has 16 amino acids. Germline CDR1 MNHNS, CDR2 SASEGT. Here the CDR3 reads CASSEPGHPQGDEQFF. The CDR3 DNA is TGTGCCAGCAGTGAACCCGGACATCCTCAGGGGGATGAGCAGTTCTTC.

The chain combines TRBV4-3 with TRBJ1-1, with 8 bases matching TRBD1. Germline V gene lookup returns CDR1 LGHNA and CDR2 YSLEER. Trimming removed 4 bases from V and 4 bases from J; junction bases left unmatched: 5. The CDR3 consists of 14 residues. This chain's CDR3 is CASSPQGQVTEAFF. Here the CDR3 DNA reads TGCGCCAGCAGCCCCCAGGGACAGGTCACTGAAGCTTTCTTT.

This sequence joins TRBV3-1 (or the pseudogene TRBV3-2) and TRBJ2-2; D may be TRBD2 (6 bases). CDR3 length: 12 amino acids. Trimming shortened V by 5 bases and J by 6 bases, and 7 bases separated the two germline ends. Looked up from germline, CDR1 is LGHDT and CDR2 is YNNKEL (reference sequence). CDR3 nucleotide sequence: TGTGCCAGCAGCTGGGGGGCCGGGGAGCTGTTTTTT. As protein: CASSWGAGELFF.

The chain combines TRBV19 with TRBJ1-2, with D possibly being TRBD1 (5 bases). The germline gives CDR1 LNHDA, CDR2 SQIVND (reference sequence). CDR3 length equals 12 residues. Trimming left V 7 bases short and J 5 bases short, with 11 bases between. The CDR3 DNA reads TGTGCCAGTACGAAGGGGTCTTATGGCTACACCTTC. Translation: CASTKGSYGYTF. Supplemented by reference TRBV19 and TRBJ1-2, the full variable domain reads DGGITQSPKYLFRKEGQNVTLSCEQNLNHDAMYWYRQDPGQGLRLIYYSQIVNDFQKGDIAEGYSVSREKKESFPLTVTSAQKNPTAFYLCASTKGSYGYTFGSGTRLTVV.

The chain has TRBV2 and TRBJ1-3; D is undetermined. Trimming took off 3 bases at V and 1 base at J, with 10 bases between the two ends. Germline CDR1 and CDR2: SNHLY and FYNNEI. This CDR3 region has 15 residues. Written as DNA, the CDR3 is TGTGCCAGCAGTGAGGGCGCCAGATCTGGAAACACCATATATTTT. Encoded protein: CASSEGARSGNTIYF.

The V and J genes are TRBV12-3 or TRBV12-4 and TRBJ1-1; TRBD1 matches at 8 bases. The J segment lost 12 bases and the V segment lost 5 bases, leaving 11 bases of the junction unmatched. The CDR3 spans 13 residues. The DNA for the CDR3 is TGTGCCAGCAGTCCCCGGACAGGGCTGGTAACTTTCTTT. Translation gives CASSPRTGLVTFF.